A single sample gave rise to the 9 T cell receptor beta chains below, sequenced in a study of Tregs in tolerant kidney transplant recipients. Generated by immunoSEQ multiplex PCR, the TCRdb table keeps only in-frame clones and is missing some. The repertoire includes tens of thousands of clones, 84% of them detected once, and about 4% sits in the top ten. Sample: CD4+ T cells from blood. The receptors here all came from a human donor in good health.

V usage is TRBV7-2 and J usage is TRBJ2-5; the match to TRBD2 covers 7 bases. The germline V gene encodes CDR1 SGHTA and CDR2 FQGNSA. The CDR3 sequence is 12 residues long. J lost 11 bases, V lost 2 bases, and 5 bases had no gene match. The CDR3 DNA follows: TGTGCCAGCAGCTTAATGGGGGGGATTCAGTACTTC. Its protein is CASSLMGGIQYF.

The gene calls are TRBV25-1 and TRBJ1-4; D unclear. V was clipped by 8 bases and J by 6 bases, with 13 bases between them. The CDR3 loop spans 13 amino acids. From germline, CDR1 is MGHDK and CDR2 SYGVNS. Here the CDR3 DNA reads TGTGCCAGCCCAGACCGACCGTATGAAAAACTGTTTTTT. Protein: CASPDRPYEKLFF.

The gene calls are TRBV7-9 and TRBJ1-6, with unresolved D. Germline values: CDR1 SEHNR, CDR2 FQNEAQ (reference sequence). The V and J ends lost 1 base and 10 bases respectively, with 5 bases between them. The CDR3 has 12 residues. The CDR3 loop is CASSLDGSPLHF. CDR3 nucleotide sequence: TGTGCCAGCAGCTTAGATGGGTCACCCCTCCACTTT.

The chain joins TRBV7-8 to TRBJ2-1; D ambiguous. Germline CDR1 and CDR2: SGHVS and FQNEAQ. Trimming removed 3 bases from V and 7 bases from J, with 4 bases in between. There are 11 residues in the CDR3. This CDR3 is CASSFQNEQFF. The CDR3 bases are TGTGCCAGCAGCTTTCAGAATGAGCAGTTCTTC.

This clone has a single count. V gene TRBV14 combines with J gene TRBJ2-1; 7 bases map to TRBD2. The V gene end was trimmed by 3 bases and the J gene end by 0 bases; junction bases not matched to a gene: 5. This CDR3 is 16 amino acids long. CDR1 SGHDN and CDR2 FVKESK come from the germline V gene. The CDR3 coding sequence is TGTGCCAGCAGCCAGTTGGGCGGGAGCTCCTACAATGAGCAGTTCTTC. It encodes CASSQLGGSSYNEQFF.

The chain has TRBV6-5 and TRBJ2-1, with 8 bases that match TRBD2. The CDR3 runs to 14 residues. The germline gives CDR1 MNHEY, CDR2 SVGAGI. Unmatched junction bases numbered 4, after V lost 5 bases and J lost 4 bases. DNA of the CDR3: TGTGCCAGCAGTAAAAGCGGGAGTTACAATGAGCAGTTCTTC. It translates to CASSKSGSYNEQFF.

This clone turned up a few times. The gene calls are TRBV23-1 and TRBJ2-7, with 10 bases identical to TRBD1. TRBV23-1 is given ORF status, its function remaining uncertain. The CDR3 loop spans 12 amino acids. Germline trimming cut 10 bases from V and 3 bases from J; bases unmatched to any gene: 3. In DNA form, the CDR3 reads TGCGCCAAAGACAGGGGGCTCTACGAGCAGTACTTC. This gives the protein CAKDRGLYEQYF.

The CDR3 coding sequence is TGTGCCAGCAGCTTATGGCCAGGGTCCTACAATGAGCAGTTCTTC. Translation gives CASSLWPGSYNEQFF. The chain is built from TRBV11-3 and TRBJ2-1, with D possibly TRBD1 on 5 matching bases. Per the germline V gene, CDR1 is SGHNT and CDR2 is YENEEA. The CDR3 extends over 15 amino acids. The ends were cut back, 2 bases at V and 1 base at J, with 9 bases in the middle. Full variable domain (missing parts from reference TRBV11-3 and TRBJ2-1): EAGVVQSPRYKIIEKKQPVAFWCNPISGHNTLYWYLQNLGQGPELLIRYENEEAVDDSQLPKDRFSAERLKGVDSTLKIQPAELGDSAVYLCASSLWPGSYNEQFFGPGTRLTVL.

By proportion, this clone is medium-sized. The J gene is TRBJ2-6, the V gene TRBV19, with D possibly TRBD1 on 5 matching bases. V was cut by 5 bases and J by 2 bases, with 13 bases left in between. CDR3 size: 16 residues. CDR1 and CDR2 (germline): LNHDA, SQIVND (reference sequence). CDR3 sequence reads: CASSDDSLTGANVLTF. DNA of the CDR3: TGTGCCAGTAGTGACGACAGTTTGACTGGGGCCAACGTCCTGACTTTC.